This record looks at one T cell receptor beta chain sequence and its context. The sample holds many counts of this clonotype. Its cognate antigen has yet to be identified. Per-base qualities were not stored, and no clone one base away is much larger. This record comes from a study of glioma-infiltrating T cells (dated by TCRdb to about 2016). Some background on the complete study: Sequencing of TCR alpha- and beta-chain repertoires was performed on glioma tissue, on non-neoplastic brain tissue, and on matched peripheral blood mononuclear cells. The paired cohort was made up of three low-grade glioma patients, about 8 primary glioblastoma patients and three non-glioma patients who contributed non-neoplastic brain tissue. To gauge divergence between tissue and blood T-cell populations, every tissue-infiltrating repertoire was compared against the peripheral blood repertoire from the same patient. The paper as a whole reports these results and caveats: Group comparisons were based on small numbers of patients: three non-neoplastic, three low-grade glioma and roughly 8 glioblastoma patients. In non-neoplastic patients, VJ-independent divergence between tissue and blood fell below expectation, whereas in all gliomas, and especially in low-grade gliomas, the divergence rose above expectation. Only a very small number of CDR3 sequences turned up in both tissue and blood, a result put down to high CDR3 diversity combined with limited sampling.

The iRepertoire nested amplicon-rescue multiplex PCR (arm-PCR) platform was used to amplify TCR alpha and beta CDR3 regions from RNA. The input for one-step reverse transcription and amplification was roughly 100-450 ng of either tissue mRNA or PBMC total RNA. Following bead purification, Illumina adapters were added through a secondary multiplex PCR, and the libraries were then gel-purified between 200 and 400 bp. Libraries carried internal 6-nucleotide barcodes used for demultiplexing. Sequencing of the libraries was done on an Illumina MiSeq using 2x220 or 2x250 nucleotide paired-end reads. As for how the authors treated the data: Paired reads were merged using FLASH 1.2.11 and aligned with BWA-MEM to the GRCh37 human genome, and TRA and TRB reads were then extracted. For V and J assignment, an IMGT-derived reference of cassette sequences and CDR3 motifs that included pseudogenes was used. Reads were translated in three frames, and productive CDR3s were defined by a C…FGXG motif without stop codons. A clonotype was defined as a unique combination of a V-J cassette pair and a CDR3 amino acid sequence. Reads were filtered by Hamming distance, with the threshold set by the sequence error rate of each sample in mapped regions. Starting from the raw public reads, TCRdb applied fastp trimming at Q25, assembled clones with MiXCR and retained in-frame beta chains. Each CDR3 protein gets just one entry, which takes the most common genes and DNA from the rows behind it. TCRdb's processing, not the authors', yielded these V and J calls. The sample yields 35,000 to 45,000 distinct CDR3 sequences; under 25% were counted once. The ten largest make up approximately 6.4% of the sample.

The germline V gene provides CDR1 SGHTA and CDR2 FQGNSA. The CDR3, cysteine through phenylalanine, is 13 amino acids long. The CDR3 DNA has 39 bases and is translated from base 1. V and J lose 1 base and 5 bases, and a span of 8 bases separates them. This clonotype was sampled from a human donor with low-grade glioma or glioblastoma, undergoing nonglioma brain surgery, or in good health (not recorded which). This chain is built from TRBV7-2 and TRBJ2-5; no D segment can be confidently identified. The sample comprised glioma tissue, nonneoplastic brain tissue, or PBMCs (not recorded which). CDR3 protein: CASSLGLKETQYF. The DNA reads as follows: TGTGCCAGCAGCTTAGGACTCAAGGAGACCCAGTACTTC. Reference TRBV7-2 and TRBJ2-5 proteins supply the regions before and after the CDR3; the full variable domain is: GAGVSQSPSNKVTEKGKDVELRCDPISGHTALYWYRQSLGQGLEFLIYFQGNSAPDKSGLPSDRFSAERTGGSVSTLTIQRTQQEDSAVYLCASSLGLKETQYFGPGTRLLVL.